This TCR beta chain derives from a study of blood T cells in healthy people across ages. CDR1 DFQATT and CDR2 SNEGSKA come from the germline V gene (reference sequence). The CDR3 consists of 13 residues. The V and J ends lost 4 bases and 0 bases respectively, with 9 bases between them. The authors ran a second PCR of roughly 6 to 12 cycles using a sample-barcoded 5' primer and a J-beta primer mix. Each cDNA molecule, via a template-switch adaptor with 12 random nucleotides, was tagged. TCRdb reanalysed the 5' RACE reads using MiXCR and keeps one entry per CDR3 protein. The profile shows 650,000 to 1,000,000 distinct CDR3 sequences, roughly 34% of them singletons. Whenever a sample was processed, at least 6.5 million PBMCs were isolated. Remarks on this clonotype: The antigen is unknown.

Notes on the study in general: It was held that diversity estimates obtained from one million T cells represented underestimates.

The TCR comes from a young man in good health. Sequencing input: blood. V and J are TRBV20-1 and TRBJ1-1, with D unresolved. The CDR3 DNA is TGCAGTGCTATCAAGGACCTGAACACTGAAGCTTTCTTT. This sequence encodes CSAIKDLNTEAFF.